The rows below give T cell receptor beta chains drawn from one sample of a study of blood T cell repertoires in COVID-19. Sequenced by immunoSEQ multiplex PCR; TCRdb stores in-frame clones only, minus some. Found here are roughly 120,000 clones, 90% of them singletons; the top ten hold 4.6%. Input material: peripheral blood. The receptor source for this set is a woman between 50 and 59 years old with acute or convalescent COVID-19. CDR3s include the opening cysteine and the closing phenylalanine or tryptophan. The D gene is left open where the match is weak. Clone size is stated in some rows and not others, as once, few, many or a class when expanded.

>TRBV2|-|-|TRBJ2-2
CASSEQGHTGELFF
TGTGCCAGCAGTGAACAGGGGCACACCGGGGAGCTGTTTTTT
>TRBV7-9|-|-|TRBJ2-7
CASSPFQGTYEQYF
TGTGCCAGCAGCCCATTTCAGGGAACCTACGAGCAGTACTTC
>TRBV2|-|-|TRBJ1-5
CASNQARSPGNQPQHF
TGTGCCAGCAACCAGGCGCGATCACCGGGCAATCAGCCCCAGCATTTT
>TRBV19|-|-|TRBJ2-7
CASSILAGAMYEQYF
TGTGCCAGTAGTATCCTCGCAGGGGCTATGTACGAGCAGTACTTC
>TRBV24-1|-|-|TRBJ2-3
CATSDLGDKGDTQYF
TGTGCCACCAGTGATTTGGGGGACAAAGGAGATACGCAGTATTTT
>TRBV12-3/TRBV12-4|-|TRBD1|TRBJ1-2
CASSLRGRGSYTF
TGTGCCAGCAGTTTAAGGGGGCGCGGGAGCTACACCTTC
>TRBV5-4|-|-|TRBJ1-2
CASSLGGDTYGYTF
TGTGCCAGCAGCTTGGGGGGGGATACCTATGGCTACACCTTC
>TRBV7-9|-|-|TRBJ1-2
CASSSGEREGYTF
TGTGCCAGCAGCTCGGGTGAAAGGGAGGGCTACACCTTC
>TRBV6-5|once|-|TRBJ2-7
CASRIQESYEQYF
TGTGCCAGCAGGATACAGGAGTCCTACGAGCAGTACTTC
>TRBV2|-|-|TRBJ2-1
CASIPAGALNEQFF
TGTGCCAGCATTCCGGCGGGGGCCCTCAATGAGCAGTTCTTC
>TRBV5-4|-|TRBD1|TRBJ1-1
CASSLGDRAEAFF
TGTGCCAGCAGCTTGGGGGACAGGGCGGAAGCTTTCTTT
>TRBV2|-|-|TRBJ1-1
CASRVFQAKEAFF
TGTGCCAGCAGGGTCTTTCAGGCAAAAGAAGCTTTCTTT
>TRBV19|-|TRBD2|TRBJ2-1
CASSMRSGRTTMRQFF
TGTGCCAGTAGTATGCGGTCCGGGAGGACTACAATGCGGCAGTTCTTC
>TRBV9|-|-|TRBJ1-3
CASSPRSGNTIYF
TGTGCCAGCAGCCCCCGCTCTGGAAACACCATATATTTT
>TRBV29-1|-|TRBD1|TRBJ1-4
CSVAGQGASSEKLFF
TGCAGCGTCGCCGGACAGGGGGCGAGTAGTGAAAAACTGTTTTTT
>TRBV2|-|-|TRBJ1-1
CASSEAPVSTTEAFF
TGTGCCAGCAGTGAAGCCCCCGTTAGTACGACTGAAGCTTTCTTT
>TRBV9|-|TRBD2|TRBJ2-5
CASSAGGGAQYF
TGTGCCAGCAGCGCGGGAGGAGGGGCCCAGTACTTC
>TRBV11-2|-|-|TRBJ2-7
CASSSPGTSGYEQYF
TGTGCCAGCAGCTCCCCCGGCACGTCAGGCTACGAGCAGTACTTC
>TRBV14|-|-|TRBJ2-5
CASSQGTVETQYF
TGTGCCAGCAGCCAAGGGACAGTAGAGACCCAGTACTTC
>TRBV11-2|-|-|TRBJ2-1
CASRVTGTPNNEQFF
TGTGCCAGCAGGGTTACAGGGACGCCTAACAATGAGCAGTTCTTC
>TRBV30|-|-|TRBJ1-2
CAWSPAGNYGYTF
TGTGCCTGGAGTCCGGCGGGAAACTATGGCTACACCTTC
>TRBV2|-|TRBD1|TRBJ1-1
CASSVWTGGGTEAFF
TGTGCCAGCAGTGTTTGGACAGGGGGAGGCACTGAAGCTTTCTTT
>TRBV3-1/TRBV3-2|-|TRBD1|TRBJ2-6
CASSQNRGFSGANVLTF
TGTGCCAGCAGCCAAAACAGGGGATTCTCTGGGGCCAACGTCCTGACTTTC
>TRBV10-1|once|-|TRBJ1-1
CASSAGGANTEAFF
TGCGCCAGCAGCGCGGGGGGGGCGAACACTGAAGCTTTCTTT
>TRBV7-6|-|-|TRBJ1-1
CASSLQGGGTEAFF
TGTGCCAGCAGCTTACAGGGAGGGGGGACTGAAGCTTTCTTT
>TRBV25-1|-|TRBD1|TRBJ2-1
CASSGTGYNEQFF
TGTGCCAGCAGTGGGACAGGGTACAATGAGCAGTTCTTC
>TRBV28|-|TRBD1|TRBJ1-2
CASSWGQNYGYTF
TGTGCCAGCAGTTGGGGACAGAACTATGGCTACACCTTC
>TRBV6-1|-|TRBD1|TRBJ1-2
CASSEQGALNYGYTF
TGTGCCAGCAGTGAGCAGGGGGCCCTTAACTATGGCTACACCTTC
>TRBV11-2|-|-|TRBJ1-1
CASRKRGTPFF
TGTGCCAGCAGAAAGCGGGGGACGCCTTTCTTT
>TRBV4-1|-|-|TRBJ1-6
CASSQDRVYNSPLHF
TGCGCCAGCAGCCAAGATCGGGTATATAATTCACCCCTCCACTTT
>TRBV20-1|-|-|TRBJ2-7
CSASSIPGQSETYEQYF
TGCAGTGCTAGTTCTATCCCTGGACAGAGTGAAACCTACGAGCAGTACTTC
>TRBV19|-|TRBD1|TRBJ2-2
CASSRTGKAGELFF
TGTGCCAGTAGCCGGACAGGGAAAGCCGGGGAGCTGTTTTTT
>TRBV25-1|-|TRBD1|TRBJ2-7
CASSSWTGGGEQYF
TGTGCCAGCAGTTCATGGACAGGGGGCGGCGAGCAGTACTTC
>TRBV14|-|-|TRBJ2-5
CASSQVTAVQETQYF
TGTGCCAGCAGCCAAGTGACAGCAGTACAAGAGACCCAGTACTTC
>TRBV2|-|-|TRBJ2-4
CASRLTSGKAAKNIQYF
TGTGCCAGCAGATTGACCTCGGGGAAAGCGGCCAAAAACATTCAGTACTTC
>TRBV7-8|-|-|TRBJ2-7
CASSPTRGVDEQYF
TGTGCCAGCAGCCCAACCAGGGGAGTGGACGAGCAGTACTTC
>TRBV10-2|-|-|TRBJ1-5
CASRQGLGHQPQHF
TGCGCCAGCAGACAGGGATTAGGCCATCAGCCCCAGCATTTT
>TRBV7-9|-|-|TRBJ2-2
CASSPRSSSWEANTGELFF
TGTGCCAGCAGTCCTCGTTCAAGCTCGTGGGAGGCGAACACCGGGGAGCTGTTTTTT
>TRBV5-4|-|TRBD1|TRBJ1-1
CASSTGQGTEAFF
TGTGCCAGCAGCACCGGACAGGGCACTGAAGCTTTCTTT
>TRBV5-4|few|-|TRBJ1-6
CASSLESSVHNSPLHF
TGTGCCAGCAGCTTGGAATCGTCAGTCCATAATTCACCCCTCCACTTT
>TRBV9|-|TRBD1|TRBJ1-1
CASSVAGGGGGMNTEAFF
TGTGCCAGCAGCGTAGCTGGAGGGGGCGGTGGCATGAACACTGAAGCTTTCTTT
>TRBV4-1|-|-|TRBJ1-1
CASSQDPQGRVNTEAFF
TGCGCCAGCAGCCAAGATCCCCAGGGGCGGGTGAACACTGAAGCTTTCTTT
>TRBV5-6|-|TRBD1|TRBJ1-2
CASSLRGTGYGEPYGYTF
TGTGCCAGCAGCCTGAGAGGGACAGGGTATGGGGAACCCTATGGCTACACCTTC
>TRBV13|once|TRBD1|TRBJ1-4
CASSTRRTGGISEKLFF
TGTGCCAGCAGCACACGTCGGACAGGGGGGATTAGTGAAAAACTGTTTTTT
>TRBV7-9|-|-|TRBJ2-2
CASSLDPTTRELFF
TGTGCCAGCAGCTTAGACCCTACCACCAGGGAGCTGTTTTTT
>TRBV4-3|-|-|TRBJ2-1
CASSRQMPGEQFF
TGCGCCAGCAGCCGACAGATGCCCGGGGAGCAGTTCTTC
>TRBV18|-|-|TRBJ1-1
CASSGGVNTEAFF
TGTGCCAGCTCAGGCGGGGTGAACACTGAAGCTTTCTTT
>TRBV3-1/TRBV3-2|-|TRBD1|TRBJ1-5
CASSHTPTGGAQPQHF
TGTGCCAGCAGCCACACTCCGACAGGGGGTGCTCAGCCCCAGCATTTT
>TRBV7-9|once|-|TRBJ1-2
CASIPFPRQGYDYGYTF
TGTGCCAGCATTCCTTTCCCCAGGCAGGGTTATGACTATGGCTACACCTTC
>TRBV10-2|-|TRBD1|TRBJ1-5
CASSESTGDQPQHF
TGCGCCAGCAGTGAGTCGACAGGGGATCAGCCCCAGCATTTT